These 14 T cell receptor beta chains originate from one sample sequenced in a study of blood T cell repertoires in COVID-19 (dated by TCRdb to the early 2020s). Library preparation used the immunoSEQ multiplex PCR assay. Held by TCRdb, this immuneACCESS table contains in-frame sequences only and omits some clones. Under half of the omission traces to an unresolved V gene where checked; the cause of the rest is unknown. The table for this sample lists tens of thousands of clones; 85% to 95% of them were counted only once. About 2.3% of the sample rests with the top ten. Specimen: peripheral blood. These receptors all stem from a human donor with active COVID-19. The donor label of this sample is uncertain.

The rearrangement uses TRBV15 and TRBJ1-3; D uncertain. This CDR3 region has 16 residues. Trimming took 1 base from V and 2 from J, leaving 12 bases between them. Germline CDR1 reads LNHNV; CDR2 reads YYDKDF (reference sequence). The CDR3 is CATSRARVEAGNTIYF. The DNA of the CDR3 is TGTGCCACCAGCAGAGCTCGAGTGGAGGCTGGAAACACCATATATTTT.

The CDR3 protein is CASSSQGASYNEQFF. The CDR3, as DNA: TGTGCCAGCAGCTCTCAGGGGGCCTCCTACAATGAGCAGTTCTTC. V is TRBV7-3 and J is TRBJ2-1; the match to TRBD1 covers 8 bases. CDR3 length: 15 amino acids. After removal of 4 bases from V and 0 bases from J, the junction contained 2 bases not matched to a gene. Germline CDR1 is SGHTA and CDR2 is FQGTGA.

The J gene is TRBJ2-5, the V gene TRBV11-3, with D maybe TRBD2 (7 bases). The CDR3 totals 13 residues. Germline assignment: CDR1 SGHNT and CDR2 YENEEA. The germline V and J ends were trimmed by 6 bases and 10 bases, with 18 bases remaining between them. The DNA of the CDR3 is TGTGCCAGCAGTGAAGCGGGGCCAGGGGACCAGTACTTC. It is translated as CASSEAGPGDQYF.

CDR3 residues: CASSEGTGSSYEQYF. The CDR3 coding sequence is TGTGCCAGCAGCGAGGGGACAGGCAGCTCCTACGAGCAGTACTTC. The V call is TRBV9, the J call TRBJ2-7; 8 nucleotides align to TRBD1. CDR3 length equals 15 residues. Germline assignment: CDR1 SGDLS and CDR2 YYNGEE. V trimming: 3 bases; J trimming: 0 bases; junction bases outside the gene matches: 5.

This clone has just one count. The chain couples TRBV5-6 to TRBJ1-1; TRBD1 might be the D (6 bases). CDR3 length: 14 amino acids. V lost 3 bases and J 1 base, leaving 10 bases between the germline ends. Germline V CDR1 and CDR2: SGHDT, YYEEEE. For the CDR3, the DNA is TGTGCCAGCAGCTCCAGGGGAAAGAACACTGAAGCTTTCTTT. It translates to CASSSRGKNTEAFF. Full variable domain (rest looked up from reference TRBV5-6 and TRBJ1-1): DAGVTQSPTHLIKTRGQQVTLRCSPKSGHDTVSWYQQALGQGPQFIFQYYEEEERQRGNFPDRFSGHQFPNYSSELNVNALLLGDSALYLCASSSRGKNTEAFFGQGTRLTVV.

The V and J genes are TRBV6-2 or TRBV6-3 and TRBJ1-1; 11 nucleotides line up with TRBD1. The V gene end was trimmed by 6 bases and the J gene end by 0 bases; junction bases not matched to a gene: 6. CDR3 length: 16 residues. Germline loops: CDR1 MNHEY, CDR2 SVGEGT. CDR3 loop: CASSPGTGGMNTEAFF. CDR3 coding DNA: TGTGCCAGCAGCCCCGGGACAGGGGGTATGAACACTGAAGCTTTCTTT.

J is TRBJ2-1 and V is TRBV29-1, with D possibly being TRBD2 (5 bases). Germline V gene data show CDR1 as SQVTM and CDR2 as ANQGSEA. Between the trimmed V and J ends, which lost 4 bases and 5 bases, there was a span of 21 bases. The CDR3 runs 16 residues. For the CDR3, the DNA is TGCAGCGTTGGGGGTGTGCGGGTTTCAGCCCACAATGAGCAGTTCTTC. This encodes CSVGGVRVSAHNEQFF.

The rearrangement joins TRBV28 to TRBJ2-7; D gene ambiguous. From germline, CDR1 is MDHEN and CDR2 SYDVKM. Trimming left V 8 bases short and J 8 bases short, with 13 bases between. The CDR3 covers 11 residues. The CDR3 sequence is CASQSSHQQYF. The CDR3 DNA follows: TGTGCCAGCCAAAGCTCTCACCAGCAGTACTTC.

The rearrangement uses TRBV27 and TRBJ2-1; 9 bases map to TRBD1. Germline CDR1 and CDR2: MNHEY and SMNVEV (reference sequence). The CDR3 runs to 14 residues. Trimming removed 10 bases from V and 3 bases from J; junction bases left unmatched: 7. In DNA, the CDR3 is TGTGCCACCATGGGGGACAGGGACTACAATGAGCAGTTCTTC. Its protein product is CATMGDRDYNEQFF.

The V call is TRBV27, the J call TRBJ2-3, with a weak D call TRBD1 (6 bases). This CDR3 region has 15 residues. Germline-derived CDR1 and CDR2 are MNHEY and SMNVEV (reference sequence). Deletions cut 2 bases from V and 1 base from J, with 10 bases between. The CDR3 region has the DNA TGTGCCAGCAGTTTAGGCAGGGGAGGCACAGATACGCAGTATTTT. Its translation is CASSLGRGGTDTQYF.

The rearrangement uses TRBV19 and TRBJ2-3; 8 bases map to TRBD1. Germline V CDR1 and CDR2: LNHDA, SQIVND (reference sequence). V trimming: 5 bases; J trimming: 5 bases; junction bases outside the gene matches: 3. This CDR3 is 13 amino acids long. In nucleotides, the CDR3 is TGTGCCAGTAGTGAACAGGGGGGAGATACGCAGTATTTT. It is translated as CASSEQGGDTQYF.

CDR3: CASSYSTGQGKETQYF. Written as DNA, the CDR3 is TGTGCCAGCAGCTATTCCACTGGACAGGGGAAAGAGACCCAGTACTTC. The chain links TRBV11-1 to TRBJ2-5; 9 bases fit TRBD1. V dropped 4 bases and J dropped 3; count of bases not matched to a gene: 9. Germline lookup yields CDR1 SGHAT and CDR2 FQDESV (reference sequence). CDR3 size: 16 residues.

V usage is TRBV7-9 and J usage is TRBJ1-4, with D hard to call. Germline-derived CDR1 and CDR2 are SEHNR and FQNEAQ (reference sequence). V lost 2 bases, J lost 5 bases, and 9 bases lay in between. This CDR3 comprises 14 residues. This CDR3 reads CASSLHDGNEKLFF. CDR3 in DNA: TGTGCCAGCAGCTTACATGACGGGAATGAAAAACTGTTTTTT.

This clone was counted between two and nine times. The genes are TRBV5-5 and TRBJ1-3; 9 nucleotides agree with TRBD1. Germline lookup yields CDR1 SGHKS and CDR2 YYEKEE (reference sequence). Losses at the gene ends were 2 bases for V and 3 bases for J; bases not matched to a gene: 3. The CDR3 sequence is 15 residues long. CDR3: CASSFYRGHGNTIYF. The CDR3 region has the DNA TGTGCCAGCAGCTTTTACAGGGGGCATGGAAACACCATATATTTT.